Listed below are T cell receptor beta chains from one sample, sequenced in a study of lymphopenia after photon versus proton radiotherapy. Profiling relied on immunoSEQ multiplex PCR, and the TCRdb table lists in-frame clones only, not all of them. This sample has under 70,000 clones, with 80% to 95% found just once. The starting material was peripheral blood, obtained from a patient treated with photon-based radiotherapy. These receptors all stem from a woman in her thirties or forties with cholangiocarcinoma. Each CDR3 is given with its conserved first and last residue. The D gene is left open where the match is weak. Size is stated for part of the rows, as once, few or many counts, or as a class when the clone is expanded.

v_gene	d_gene	abundance	j_gene	CDR3aa	CDR3nt
TRBV7-9	.	once	TRBJ2-7	CASSFPTGHEQYF	TGTGCCAGCAGCTTTCCCACAGGGCACGAGCAGTACTTC
TRBV27	.	.	TRBJ1-3	CASSVGAGFSGNTIYF	TGTGCCAGCAGTGTGGGGGCAGGTTTCTCTGGAAACACCATATATTTT
TRBV4-1	.	.	TRBJ1-3	CASSHGRGWTSGNTIYF	TGCGCCAGCAGCCATGGAAGAGGCTGGACCTCTGGAAACACCATATATTTT
TRBV5-1	.	.	TRBJ2-7	CASSLSGHEQYF	TGCGCCAGCTCCCTTTCGGGCCACGAGCAGTACTTC
TRBV5-6	TRBD1	.	TRBJ2-7	CASSLRQGGEQYF	TGTGCCAGCAGCTTGAGACAGGGTGGCGAGCAGTACTTC
TRBV6-1	.	.	TRBJ2-3	CASRFTTDTQYF	TGTGCCAGCAGATTCACCACAGATACGCAGTATTTT
TRBV11-1	TRBD2	once	TRBJ2-5	CASSTQGLAGGPVQETQYF	TGTGCCAGCAGCACACAAGGACTAGCGGGGGGGCCCGTCCAAGAGACCCAGTACTTC
TRBV10-3	.	.	TRBJ2-1	CAIGSEGVGEQFF	TGTGCCATCGGTTCGGAAGGGGTCGGGGAGCAGTTCTTC
TRBV9	TRBD1	.	TRBJ2-7	CASSAGTGTGRASEQYF	TGTGCCAGCAGCGCAGGGACAGGGACAGGTCGGGCGTCCGAGCAGTACTTC
TRBV9	TRBD1	.	TRBJ1-1	CASAGTGLNTEAFF	TGTGCCAGCGCCGGGACAGGGTTGAATACTGAAGCTTTCTTT
TRBV7-9	TRBD1	.	TRBJ2-7	CASSPNRDRAYEQYF	TGTGCCAGCAGCCCCAACCGGGACAGAGCCTACGAGCAGTACTTC
TRBV5-8	TRBD2	.	TRBJ2-7	CASSLTSGLYEQYF	TGTGCCAGCAGCCTCACTAGCGGCCTCTACGAGCAGTACTTC
TRBV19	.	.	TRBJ1-2	CASSPRGSAYGYTF	TGTGCCAGTAGTCCGCGTGGAAGCGCCTATGGCTACACCTTC
TRBV5-4	.	.	TRBJ1-1	CASSLLLAQPNTEAFF	TGTGCCAGCAGCTTGTTGTTGGCACAGCCGAACACTGAAGCTTTCTTT
TRBV6-1	.	.	TRBJ2-7	CASSEQGLSASYEQYF	TGTGCCAGCAGTGAACAGGGGCTATCAGCCTCCTACGAGCAGTACTTC
TRBV7-6	TRBD1	.	TRBJ1-4	CASSLAGTGYEKLFF	TGTGCCAGCAGCTTAGCAGGGACAGGCTACGAAAAACTGTTTTTT
TRBV7-9	.	once	TRBJ2-7	CASNAPGSREQYF	TGTGCCAGCAACGCACCGGGCTCGCGGGAGCAGTACTTC
TRBV4-1	TRBD1	once	TRBJ1-2	CASSQATGGANYGYTF	TGCGCCAGCAGCCAGGCGACAGGGGGAGCGAACTATGGCTACACCTTC
TRBV28	TRBD2	.	TRBJ2-3	CASSSGGGVSTDTQYF	TGTGCCAGCAGTTCCGGCGGGGGGGTTAGCACAGATACGCAGTATTTT
TRBV6-5	.	.	TRBJ1-2	CASSFTGPRINYGYTF	TGTGCCAGCAGTTTTACAGGACCCAGGATAAACTATGGCTACACCTTC
TRBV27	TRBD1	once	TRBJ1-1	CASSFRQGAGTEAFF	TGTGCCAGCAGTTTTAGACAGGGGGCGGGGACTGAAGCTTTCTTT
TRBV4-2	TRBD2	once	TRBJ2-7	CASSQVTSGTYEQYF	TGTGCCAGCAGCCAAGTGACTAGCGGGACCTACGAGCAGTACTTC
TRBV6-6	TRBD1	.	TRBJ2-7	CASSSLIRGPYEQYF	TGTGCCAGCAGTTCACTAATCAGGGGGCCCTACGAGCAGTACTTC
TRBV5-1	.	.	TRBJ1-3	CASSRLDLVSGNTIYF	TGCGCCAGCAGCCGATTAGATCTGGTTTCTGGAAACACCATATATTTT
TRBV7-9	.	.	TRBJ1-2	CASSLDGGVSYGYTF	TGTGCCAGCAGCTTAGATGGCGGGGTGTCCTATGGCTACACCTTC
TRBV30	TRBD1	.	TRBJ1-4	CACHRGREEKLFF	TGTGCCTGCCACAGGGGACGCGAAGAAAAACTGTTTTTT
TRBV30	.	.	TRBJ2-7	CAWSVKGEQYF	TGTGCCTGGAGTGTAAAGGGAGAGCAGTACTTC
TRBV5-1	.	.	TRBJ2-1	CASSLPGSYNEQFF	TGCGCCAGCAGCTTGCCAGGGTCCTACAATGAGCAGTTCTTC
TRBV11-1	.	.	TRBJ1-3	CASSFRQLSGNTIYF	TGTGCCAGCAGCTTTCGACAGCTCTCTGGAAACACCATATATTTT
TRBV11-2	.	.	TRBJ2-5	CASSTPGRGETQYF	TGTGCCAGCAGCACGCCCGGTCGGGGAGAGACCCAGTACTTC
TRBV28	TRBD1	once	TRBJ1-6	CASSLDRAGNSPLHF	TGTGCCAGCAGTTTGGACAGGGCGGGGAATTCACCCCTCCACTTT
TRBV7-3	.	few	TRBJ1-1	CASSLQGWGTEAFF	TGTGCCAGCAGCTTACAGGGATGGGGCACTGAAGCTTTCTTT
TRBV19	.	few	TRBJ2-3	CASRRDGASTDTQYF	TGTGCCAGTAGGCGCGACGGAGCCTCCACAGATACGCAGTATTTT
TRBV7-8	TRBD2	.	TRBJ2-3	CASSLPTSGGSTDTQYF	TGTGCCAGCAGTTTGCCAACTAGCGGGGGGAGCACAGATACGCAGTATTTT
TRBV2	.	.	TRBJ2-5	CASSEGRLLGETQYF	TGTGCCAGCAGTGAGGGCAGGCTCTTAGGGGAGACCCAGTACTTC
TRBV10-3	TRBD1	.	TRBJ2-2	CAITGTGGRELFF	TGTGCCATCACCGGGACAGGGGGCCGGGAGCTGTTTTTT
TRBV7-2	.	.	TRBJ2-3	CASSSGRALTQYF	TGTGCCAGCAGCTCGGGACGGGCATTGACGCAGTATTTT
TRBV27	.	.	TRBJ2-1	CASSLSRDPYSYNEQFF	TGTGCCAGCAGTTTATCCCGGGATCCTTACTCCTACAATGAGCAGTTCTTC
TRBV7-6	TRBD1	.	TRBJ2-1	CASSTDRDNEQFF	TGTGCCAGCAGCACAGACAGGGACAATGAGCAGTTCTTC
TRBV7-2	.	.	TRBJ2-7	CASSSERDPEQYF	TGTGCCAGCAGCTCAGAACGGGATCCCGAGCAGTACTTC
TRBV25-1	.	.	TRBJ1-3	CASSAVVVDTIYF	TGTGCCAGCAGTGCTGTCGTGGTAGACACCATATATTTT
TRBV28	.	.	TRBJ1-5	CASSLSGTYSNQPQHF	TGTGCCAGCAGTTTAAGTGGGACGTATAGCAATCAGCCCCAGCATTTT
TRBV28	TRBD1	few	TRBJ1-6	CASSSAGTGSSPLHF	TGTGCCAGCAGCTCCGCTGGGACAGGGAGTTCACCCCTCCACTTT